This TCR beta chain stems from a study of CD8 T cells in Susac syndrome. Random hexamers were used to reverse transcribe an amount of roughly 0.45 to 1 ug RNA. One entry per CDR3 protein, called by TCRdb with MiXCR from the immunoSEQ multiplex PCR reads. Counted here are 150,000 to 200,000 distinct CDR3 sequences, 90% to 96% occurring once; the ten biggest clones make up approximately 0.088%. V lost 1 base and J lost 7; bases outside the gene matches: 5. The CDR3 extends over 15 amino acids. The germline gives CDR1 GTSNPN, CDR2 SVGIG (reference sequence). The chain combines TRBV30 with TRBJ2-1, with TRBD2 identical over 12 bases. The sequence came from a human donor with multiple sclerosis. The sample comprised CD4+ T cells from PBMCs. CDR3 amino acids: CAWSEALAGGNEQFF. The CDR3 nucleotides are TGTGCCTGGAGTGAAGCACTAGCGGGGGGTAATGAGCAGTTCTTC.